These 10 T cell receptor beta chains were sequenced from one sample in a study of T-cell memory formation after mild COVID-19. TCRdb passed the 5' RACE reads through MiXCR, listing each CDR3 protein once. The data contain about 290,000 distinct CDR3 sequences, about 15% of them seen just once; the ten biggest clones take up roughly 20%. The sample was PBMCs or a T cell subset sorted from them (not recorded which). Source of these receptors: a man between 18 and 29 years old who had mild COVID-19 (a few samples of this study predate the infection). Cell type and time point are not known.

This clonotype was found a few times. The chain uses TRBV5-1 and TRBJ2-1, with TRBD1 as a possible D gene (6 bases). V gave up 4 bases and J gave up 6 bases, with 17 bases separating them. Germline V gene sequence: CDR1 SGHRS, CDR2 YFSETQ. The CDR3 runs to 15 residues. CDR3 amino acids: CASSVTGSGGNEQFF. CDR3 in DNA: TGCGCCAGCAGCGTTACAGGGTCGGGCGGCAATGAGCAGTTCTTC.

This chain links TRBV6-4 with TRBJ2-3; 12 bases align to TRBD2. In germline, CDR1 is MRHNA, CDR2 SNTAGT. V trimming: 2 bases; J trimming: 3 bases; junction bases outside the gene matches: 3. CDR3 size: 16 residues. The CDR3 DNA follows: TGTGCCAGCAGTGACGCTAGCGGGGGGGCAACAGATACGCAGTATTTT. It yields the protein CASSDASGGATDTQYF.

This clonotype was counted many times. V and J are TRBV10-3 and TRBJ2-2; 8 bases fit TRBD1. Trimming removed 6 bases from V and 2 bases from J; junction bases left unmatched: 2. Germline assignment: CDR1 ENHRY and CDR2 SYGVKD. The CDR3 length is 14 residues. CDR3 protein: CAIRGQGNTGELFF. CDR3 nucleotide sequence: TGTGCCATCAGAGGACAGGGAAACACCGGGGAGCTGTTTTTT.

The CDR3 sequence: CASSPISGQGVREQYV. CDR3 sequence (DNA): TGTGCCAGCTCACCGATTTCGGGACAGGGGGTGAGGGAGCAGTACGTC. The chain couples TRBV18 to TRBJ2-7; TRBD1 matches 11 bases. Germline loops: CDR1 KGHSH, CDR2 LQKENI. The CDR3 contains 16 residues. Trimming at V came to 3 bases and at J to 7 bases, leaving 11 bases not matched to a gene.

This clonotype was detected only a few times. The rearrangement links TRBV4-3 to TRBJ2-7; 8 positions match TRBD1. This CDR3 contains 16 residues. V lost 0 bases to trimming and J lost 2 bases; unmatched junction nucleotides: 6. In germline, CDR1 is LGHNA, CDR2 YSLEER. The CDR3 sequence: CASSQDTGQGAYEQYF. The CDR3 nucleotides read TGCGCCAGCAGCCAAGATACCGGACAGGGCGCCTACGAGCAGTACTTC.

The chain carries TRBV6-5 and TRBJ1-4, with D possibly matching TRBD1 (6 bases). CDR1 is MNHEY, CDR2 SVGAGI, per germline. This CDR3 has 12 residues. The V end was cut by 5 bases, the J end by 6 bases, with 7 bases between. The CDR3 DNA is TGTGCCAGCAGTCACAGGGATGAAAAACTGTTTTTT. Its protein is CASSHRDEKLFF.

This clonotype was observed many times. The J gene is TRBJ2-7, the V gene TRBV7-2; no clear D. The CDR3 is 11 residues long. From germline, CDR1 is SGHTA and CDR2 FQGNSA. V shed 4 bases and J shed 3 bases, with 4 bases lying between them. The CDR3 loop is CASSSFYEQYF. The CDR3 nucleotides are TGTGCCAGCAGCTCCTTCTACGAGCAGTACTTC.

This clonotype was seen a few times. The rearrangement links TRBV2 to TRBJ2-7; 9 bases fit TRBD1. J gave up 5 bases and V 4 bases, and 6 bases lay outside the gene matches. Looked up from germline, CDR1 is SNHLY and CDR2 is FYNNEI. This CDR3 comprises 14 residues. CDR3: CASSATTGGDEQYF. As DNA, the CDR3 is TGTGCCAGCAGTGCTACTACAGGGGGCGACGAGCAGTACTTC.

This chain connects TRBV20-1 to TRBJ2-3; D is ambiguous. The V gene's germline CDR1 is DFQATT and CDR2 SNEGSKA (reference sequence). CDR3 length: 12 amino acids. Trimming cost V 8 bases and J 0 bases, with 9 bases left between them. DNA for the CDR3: TGCAGTTCAACCGGTAGCACAGATACGCAGTATTTT. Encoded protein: CSSTGSTDTQYF.

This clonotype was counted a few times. CDR3 in amino acids: CASSERTGEGTNEKLFF. The CDR3 region has the DNA TGCGCCAGCAGCGAACGAACAGGGGAAGGAACTAATGAAAAACTGTTTTTT. The chain combines TRBV5-1 with TRBJ1-4; 7 bases align to TRBD1. CDR3 size: 17 residues. V was clipped by 4 bases and J by 1 base; unmatched bases: 10. Germline CDR1 is SGHRS and CDR2 is YFSETQ.